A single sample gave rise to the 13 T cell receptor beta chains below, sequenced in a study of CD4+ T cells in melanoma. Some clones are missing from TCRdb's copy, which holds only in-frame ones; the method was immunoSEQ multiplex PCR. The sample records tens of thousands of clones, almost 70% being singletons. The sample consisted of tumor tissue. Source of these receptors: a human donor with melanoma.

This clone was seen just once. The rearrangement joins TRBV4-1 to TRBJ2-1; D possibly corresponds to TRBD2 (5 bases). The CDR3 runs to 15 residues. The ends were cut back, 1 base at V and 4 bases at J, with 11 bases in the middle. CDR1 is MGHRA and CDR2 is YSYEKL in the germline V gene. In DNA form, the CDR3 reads TGCGCCAGCAGCCAAGTCCAACTAGGATACAATGAGCAGTTCTTC. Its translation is CASSQVQLGYNEQFF.

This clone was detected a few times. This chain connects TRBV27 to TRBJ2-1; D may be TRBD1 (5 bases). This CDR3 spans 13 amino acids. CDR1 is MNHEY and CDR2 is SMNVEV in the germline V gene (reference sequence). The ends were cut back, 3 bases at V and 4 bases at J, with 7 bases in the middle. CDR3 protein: CASSFGAYNEQFF. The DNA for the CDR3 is TGTGCCAGCAGTTTTGGGGCGTACAATGAGCAGTTCTTC.

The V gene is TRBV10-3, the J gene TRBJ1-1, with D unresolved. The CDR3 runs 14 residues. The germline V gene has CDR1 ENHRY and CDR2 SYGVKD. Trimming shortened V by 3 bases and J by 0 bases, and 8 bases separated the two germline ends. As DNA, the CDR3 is TGTGCCATCAGTGAAAACACGGTGAACACTGAAGCTTTCTTT. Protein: CAISENTVNTEAFF.

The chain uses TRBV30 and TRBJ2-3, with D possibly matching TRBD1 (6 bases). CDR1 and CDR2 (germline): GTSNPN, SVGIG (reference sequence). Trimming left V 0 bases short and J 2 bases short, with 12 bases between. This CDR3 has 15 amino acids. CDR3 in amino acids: CAWSVRGGITDTQYF. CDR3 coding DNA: TGTGCCTGGAGTGTACGAGGGGGAATCACAGATACGCAGTATTTT.

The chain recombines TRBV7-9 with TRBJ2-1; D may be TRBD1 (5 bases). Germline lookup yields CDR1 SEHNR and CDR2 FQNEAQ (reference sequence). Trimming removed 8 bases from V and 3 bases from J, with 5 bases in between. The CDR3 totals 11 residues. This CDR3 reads CASQGYNEQFF. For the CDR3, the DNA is TGTGCCAGCCAGGGCTACAATGAGCAGTTCTTC.

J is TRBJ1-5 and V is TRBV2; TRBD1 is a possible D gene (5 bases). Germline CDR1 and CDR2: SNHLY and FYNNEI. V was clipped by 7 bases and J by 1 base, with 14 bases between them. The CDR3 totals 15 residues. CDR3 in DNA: TGTGCCAGCACCCCCGGTTGGGGGAGCAATCAGCCCCAGCATTTT. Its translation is CASTPGWGSNQPQHF. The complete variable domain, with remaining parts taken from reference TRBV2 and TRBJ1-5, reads EPEVTQTPSHQVTQMGQEVILRCVPISNHLYFYWYRQILGQKVEFLVSFYNNEISEKSEIFDDQFSVERPDGSNFTLKIRSTKLEDSAMYFCASTPGWGSNQPQHFGDGTRLSIL.

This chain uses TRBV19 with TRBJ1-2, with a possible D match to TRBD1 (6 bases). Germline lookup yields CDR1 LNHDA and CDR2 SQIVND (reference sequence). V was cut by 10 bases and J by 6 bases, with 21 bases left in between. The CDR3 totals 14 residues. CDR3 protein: CATAGGGAEDGYTF. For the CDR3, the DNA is TGTGCCACCGCCGGGGGGGGCGCCGAAGATGGCTACACCTTC.

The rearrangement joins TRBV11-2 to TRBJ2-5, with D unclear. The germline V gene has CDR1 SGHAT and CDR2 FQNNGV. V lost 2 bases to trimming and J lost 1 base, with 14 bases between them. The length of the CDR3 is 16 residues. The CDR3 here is CASSLRSVLGQETQYF. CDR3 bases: TGTGCCAGCAGCTTAAGGTCGGTATTGGGCCAAGAGACCCAGTACTTC.

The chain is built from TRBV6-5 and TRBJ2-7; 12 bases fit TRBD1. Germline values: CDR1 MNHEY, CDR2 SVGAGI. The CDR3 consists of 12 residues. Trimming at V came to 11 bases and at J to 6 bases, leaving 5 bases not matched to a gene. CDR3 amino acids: CAAGTGGAEQYF. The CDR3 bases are TGTGCCGCCGGGACAGGGGGCGCCGAGCAGTACTTC.

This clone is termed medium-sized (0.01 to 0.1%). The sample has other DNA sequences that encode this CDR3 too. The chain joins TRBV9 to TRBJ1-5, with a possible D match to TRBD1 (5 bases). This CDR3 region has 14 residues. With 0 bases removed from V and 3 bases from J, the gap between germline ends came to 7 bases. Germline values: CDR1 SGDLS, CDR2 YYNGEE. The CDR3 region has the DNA TGTGCCAGCAGCGTAGAAGGGGACAATCAGCCCCAGCATTTT. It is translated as CASSVEGDNQPQHF. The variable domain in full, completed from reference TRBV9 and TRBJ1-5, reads DSGVTQTPKHLITATGQRVTLRCSPRSGDLSVYWYQQSLDQGLQFLIQYYNGEERAKGNILERFSAQQFPDLHSELNLSSLELGDSALYFCASSVEGDNQPQHFGDGTRLSIL.

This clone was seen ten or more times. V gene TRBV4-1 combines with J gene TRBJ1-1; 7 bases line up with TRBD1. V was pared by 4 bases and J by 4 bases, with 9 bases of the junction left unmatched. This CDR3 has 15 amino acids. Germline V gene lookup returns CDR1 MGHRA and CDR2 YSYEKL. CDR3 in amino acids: CASSPIQGTGTEAFF. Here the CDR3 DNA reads TGCGCCAGCAGCCCAATACAGGGGACCGGCACTGAAGCTTTCTTT.

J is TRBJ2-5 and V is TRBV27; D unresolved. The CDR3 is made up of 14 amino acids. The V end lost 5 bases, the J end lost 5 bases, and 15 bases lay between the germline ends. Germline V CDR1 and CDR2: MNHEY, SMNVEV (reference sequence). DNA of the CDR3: TGTGCCAGCAGTGCAGACAAGGTTCGGGAGACCCAGTACTTC. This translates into CASSADKVRETQYF.

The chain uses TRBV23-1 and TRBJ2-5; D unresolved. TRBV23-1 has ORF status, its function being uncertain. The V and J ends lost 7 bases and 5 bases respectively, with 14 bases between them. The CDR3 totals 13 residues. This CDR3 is CASTPCRTETQYF. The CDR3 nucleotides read TGCGCCAGCACCCCCTGCAGGACGGAGACCCAGTACTTC.